These 30 T cell receptor beta chains originate from one sample sequenced in a study of blood T cell repertoires in COVID-19. TCRdb's copy holds only in-frame clones and misses some; the assay was immunoSEQ multiplex PCR. The sample carries approximately 240,000 clones, 75% to 85% recorded once. The sample taken for sequencing was peripheral blood. All receptors derive from a woman aged 40-49 years who had recovered from COVID-19.

The rearrangement links TRBV2 to TRBJ2-7; D might be TRBD2 (6 bases). The CDR3 runs to 15 residues. CDR1 is SNHLY, CDR2 FYNNEI, per germline. V lost 7 bases, J lost 0 bases, and 16 bases lay in between. The CDR3 nucleotides are TGTGCCAGCACCATAACACCCGGGGGCTCCTACGAGCAGTACTTC. This sequence encodes CASTITPGGSYEQYF.

This chain uses TRBV5-4 with TRBJ1-1; tentatively, D is TRBD1 (6 bases). CDR3 length equals 16 residues. Per germline, CDR1 SGHNT and CDR2 YYREEE (reference sequence). The V and J ends lost 4 bases and 2 bases respectively, with 18 bases between them. The CDR3 here is CASSPGGTRGNTEAFF. CDR3 nucleotides: TGTGCCAGCAGCCCGGGGGGGACCAGGGGCAACACTGAAGCTTTCTTT. The whole variable domain, remainder taken from reference TRBV5-4 and TRBJ1-1, is ETGVTQSPTHLIKTRGQQVTLRCSSQSGHNTVSWYQQALGQGPQFIFQYYREEENGRGNFPPRFSGLQFPNYSSELNVNALELDDSALYLCASSPGGTRGNTEAFFGQGTRLTVV.

This chain links TRBV6-2 or TRBV6-3 with TRBJ2-1; D might be TRBD1 (5 bases). From germline, CDR1 is MNHEY and CDR2 SVGEGT. Trimming removed 6 bases from V and 7 bases from J, with 16 bases in between. CDR3 length equals 14 residues. CDR3 DNA sequence: TGTGCCAGCAGCCGTTCTGGGGCTCGGAATGAGCAGTTCTTC. Encoded protein: CASSRSGARNEQFF.

V usage is TRBV9 and J usage is TRBJ2-7; D may be TRBD1 (5 bases). Trimming cost V 4 bases and J 3 bases, with 11 bases left between them. The CDR3 is 13 residues long. CDR1 and CDR2 (germline): SGDLS, YYNGEE. CDR3 amino acids: CASSSGHNYEQYF. The CDR3 region has the DNA TGTGCCAGCAGCTCCGGACACAACTACGAGCAGTACTTC.

The chain combines TRBV12-2 with TRBJ1-5; the table's D call, TRBD1, has no DNA check behind it. TRBV12-2 is a pseudogene locus. The CDR3 covers 17 residues. The CDR3 coding sequence is TGTGCAAGTCGCTTAGCGCCCCACAGGGGTCGCAATCAGCCCCAGCATTTT. Protein product: CASRLAPHRGRNQPQHF.

The rearrangement uses TRBV3-1 (or the pseudogene TRBV3-2) and TRBJ1-1; possibly TRBD1 for D (5 bases). This CDR3 is built from 13 residues. CDR1 and CDR2 from the germline V gene are LGHDT and YNNKEL (reference sequence). Trimming removed 4 bases from V and 14 bases from J, with 20 bases in between. CDR3 nucleotides: TGTGCCAGCAGCCCCCAGACAGCCCTTCAGGAGTTCTTT. This codes for CASSPQTALQEFF.

The chain employs TRBV10-3 and TRBJ1-1, with D perhaps matching TRBD1 (5 bases). The V end lost 4 bases, the J end lost 8 bases, and 11 bases lay between the germline ends. CDR1 is ENHRY and CDR2 is SYGVKD in the germline V gene. The CDR3 runs 12 residues. CDR3 nucleotides: TGTGCCATCAGTGGGGAGGGGACGGAAGCTTTCTTT. This translates into CAISGEGTEAFF.

The J gene is TRBJ1-1, the V gene TRBV25-1; the D is unclear. The V and J ends lost 4 bases and 0 bases respectively, with 3 bases between them. CDR1 and CDR2 from the germline V gene are MGHDK and SYGVNS. The CDR3 covers 12 residues. The CDR3: CASSGMNTEAFF. DNA for the CDR3: TGTGCCAGCAGTGGTATGAACACTGAAGCTTTCTTT.

The chain carries TRBV7-2 and TRBJ1-6, with TRBD1 matching over 7 bases. The CDR3 is 15 amino acids. The V segment lost 5 bases and the J segment 6 bases; nucleotides outside the gene matches: 7. Per the germline V gene, CDR1 is SGHTA and CDR2 is FQGNSA. The CDR3 here is CASSADRASNSPLHF. DNA of the CDR3: TGTGCCAGCAGCGCCGACAGGGCGAGTAATTCACCCCTCCACTTT.

V and J are TRBV19 and TRBJ1-1; TRBD1 aligns across 11 bases. Trimming took 6 bases from V and 6 from J; bases not matched to a gene: 12. Per germline, CDR1 LNHDA and CDR2 SQIVND (reference sequence). The length of the CDR3 is 16 residues. The CDR3 is CASRDRGRGGDPEAFF. Here the CDR3 DNA reads TGTGCCAGTAGGGACAGGGGGCGAGGGGGGGACCCTGAAGCTTTCTTT.

This clone was detected a few times. This sequence joins TRBV5-6 and TRBJ1-1, with a tentative D call TRBD1 (6 bases). Per the germline V gene, CDR1 is SGHDT and CDR2 is YYEEEE. V shed 0 bases and J shed 5 bases, with 14 bases lying between them. This CDR3 is 15 amino acids long. The CDR3 region is CASSLGMGRGTEAFF. The CDR3 DNA reads TGTGCCAGCAGCTTGGGGATGGGCAGGGGTACTGAAGCTTTCTTT.

The chain combines TRBV5-1 with TRBJ2-1; weak D call: TRBD2 (6 bases). Trimming removed 1 base from V and 3 bases from J, with 11 bases in between. The CDR3 is 15 residues long. Germline-derived CDR1 and CDR2 are SGHRS and YFSETQ. Here the CDR3 DNA reads TGCGCCAGCAGCTTGTATGGGACTTACTACAATGAGCAGTTCTTC. Its protein product is CASSLYGTYYNEQFF.

This chain links TRBV6-5 with TRBJ1-2; D is undetermined. This CDR3 has 13 residues. CDR1 MNHEY and CDR2 SVGAGI come from the germline V gene. Trimming removed 5 bases at V and 6 bases at J, with 13 bases between. The CDR3 reads CASSPREVDGYTF. CDR3 bases: TGTGCCAGCAGTCCACGGGAAGTGGATGGCTACACCTTC.

The DNA for the CDR3 is TGTGCCAGCAGTCCCCGACAGCCCGGAGATGAAAAACTGTTTTTT. It yields the protein CASSPRQPGDEKLFF. The chain uses TRBV25-1 and TRBJ1-4, with D maybe TRBD1 (5 bases). Trimming cost V 5 bases and J 6 bases, with 16 bases left between them. The CDR3 extends over 15 amino acids. Germline loops: CDR1 MGHDK, CDR2 SYGVNS.

The chain has TRBV10-1 and TRBJ2-7; 7 bases map to TRBD1. This CDR3 is 14 amino acids long. CDR1 and CDR2 from the germline V gene are WNHNN and SYGVQD (reference sequence). The ends lost 3 bases at V and 2 bases at J; junction bases unmatched: 4. This CDR3 is CASSDDRAPYEQYF. CDR3 bases: TGCGCCAGCAGTGACGACAGGGCCCCCTACGAGCAGTACTTC.

The chain is built from TRBV7-9 and TRBJ1-4, with D unclear. Germline lookup yields CDR1 SEHNR and CDR2 FQNEAQ (reference sequence). V lost 3 bases and J lost 5, with 16 bases in between. CDR3 size: 16 residues. This chain's CDR3 is CASSLLGEKTNEKLFF. The CDR3 DNA reads as TGTGCCAGCAGCTTGCTCGGGGAGAAAACCAATGAAAAACTGTTTTTT.

The chain recombines TRBV19 with TRBJ1-5; D possibly corresponds to TRBD1 (6 bases). Germline values: CDR1 LNHDA, CDR2 SQIVND (reference sequence). This CDR3 contains 15 residues. Trimming cost V 1 base and J 7 bases, with 14 bases left between them. This CDR3 reads CASSIGGGRMQPQHF. CDR3 coding DNA: TGTGCCAGTAGTATAGGGGGGGGCAGGATGCAGCCCCAGCATTTT. The whole variable domain, filled in from reference TRBV19 and TRBJ1-5, reads DGGITQSPKYLFRKEGQNVTLSCEQNLNHDAMYWYRQDPGQGLRLIYYSQIVNDFQKGDIAEGYSVSREKKESFPLTVTSAQKNPTAFYLCASSIGGGRMQPQHFGDGTRLSIL.

The count of this clone is one. This chain links TRBV5-4 with TRBJ2-7; possible D gene TRBD2, 6 bases. The CDR3 is 15 residues long. CDR1 SGHNT and CDR2 YYREEE come from the germline V gene (reference sequence). With 4 bases removed from V and 6 bases from J, the gap between germline ends came to 20 bases. The DNA of the CDR3 is TGTGCCAGCAGCACGACCGGGACTGGGCCCTCCGAGCAGTACTTC. It encodes CASSTTGTGPSEQYF.

The chain combines TRBV18 with TRBJ1-1, with no clear D. Per germline, CDR1 KGHSH and CDR2 LQKENI. Trimming cost V 2 bases and J 1 base, with 11 bases left between them. CDR3 length: 15 amino acids. The CDR3 DNA is TGTGCCAGCTCACCAGTCCGGGATACGAACACTGAAGCTTTCTTT. Protein: CASSPVRDTNTEAFF.

The chain couples TRBV7-9 to TRBJ2-2; 9 bases fit TRBD1. The germline gives CDR1 SEHNR, CDR2 FQNEAQ (reference sequence). The CDR3 is made up of 17 amino acids. Germline trimming cut 5 bases from V and 6 bases from J; bases unmatched to any gene: 13. Here the CDR3 DNA reads TGTGCCAGCAGCGTTAGACGGGACAGGGTTTTTGCCGGGGAGCTGTTTTTT. Protein product: CASSVRRDRVFAGELFF.

In this sample, this clone turned up once. The CDR3 DNA follows: TGCGCCAGCAGCTTGGCCAGGGGGGCTGAAGCTTTCTTT. The encoded protein is CASSLARGAEAFF. V gene TRBV5-1 combines with J gene TRBJ1-1; 7 bases line up with TRBD1. The germline V gene has CDR1 SGHRS and CDR2 YFSETQ. The CDR3 spans 13 residues. Germline trimming cut 0 bases from V and 6 bases from J; bases unmatched to any gene: 2.

The rearrangement uses TRBV6-6 and TRBJ2-2; the D gene is possibly TRBD1 (6 bases). The germline V and J ends were trimmed by 2 bases and 7 bases, with 17 bases remaining between them. The CDR3 runs to 16 residues. CDR1 MNHNY and CDR2 SVGAGI come from the germline V gene (reference sequence). The CDR3 sequence: CASSYGSGGAGGELFF. CDR3 bases: TGTGCCAGCAGTTACGGGTCTGGGGGCGCCGGCGGGGAGCTGTTTTTT.

This clone was seen once. The gene calls are TRBV4-3 and TRBJ1-5; no clear D gene. This CDR3 region has 19 residues. V dropped 0 bases and J dropped 1 base, with 19 bases sitting between them. Germline V gene lookup returns CDR1 LGHNA and CDR2 YSLEER. The CDR3 reads CASSQDPEFRNPSNQPQHF. DNA of the CDR3: TGCGCCAGCAGCCAAGACCCAGAGTTCAGGAACCCAAGCAATCAGCCCCAGCATTTT.

The V gene is TRBV6-6, the J gene TRBJ2-7; maybe TRBD1 (6 bases). The V gene lost 2 bases and the J gene lost 3 bases, with 14 bases spanning the gap. The CDR3 contains 15 residues. Germline V gene sequence: CDR1 MNHNY, CDR2 SVGAGI (reference sequence). In DNA form, the CDR3 reads TGTGCCAGCAGTTACCCGATAGGACAGAGCTACGAGCAGTACTTC. Translated, it gives CASSYPIGQSYEQYF.

The chain uses TRBV18 and TRBJ2-1; D perhaps matches TRBD2 (7 bases). Germline assignment: CDR1 KGHSH and CDR2 LQKENI. The length of the CDR3 is 14 residues. V shed 2 bases and J shed 9 bases, with 14 bases lying between them. This CDR3 is CASSPKGGPGEQFF. DNA for the CDR3: TGTGCCAGCTCACCAAAGGGGGGGCCGGGTGAGCAGTTCTTC. The complete variable domain, with remaining parts taken from reference TRBV18 and TRBJ2-1, reads NAGVMQNPRHLVRRRGQEARLRCSPMKGHSHVYWYRQLPEEGLKFMVYLQKENIIDESGMPKERFSAEFPKEGPSILRIQQVVRGDSAAYFCASSPKGGPGEQFFGPGTRLTVL.

V gene TRBV3-1 (or the pseudogene TRBV3-2) combines with J gene TRBJ1-3; D ambiguous. Looked up from germline, CDR1 is LGHDT and CDR2 is YNNKEL (reference sequence). Trimming removed 3 bases from V and 0 bases from J, with 12 bases in between. The CDR3 loop spans 16 amino acids. CDR3 sequence (DNA): TGTGCCAGCAGCCAGATGTTGGCAGACTCTGGAAACACCATATATTTT. Amino acid sequence: CASSQMLADSGNTIYF.

The chain couples TRBV12-3 or TRBV12-4 to TRBJ1-5; D gene unclear. Trimming took off 3 bases at V and 7 bases at J, with 7 bases between the two ends. This CDR3 contains 12 residues. The CDR3 nucleotides read TGTGCCAGCAGTTTTTCCCCACAGCCCCAGCATTTT. This sequence encodes CASSFSPQPQHF.

The CDR3 nucleotides are TGTGCCAGCAGTTTATCAGGGAGGGTGTCCACTGAAGCTTTCTTT. Protein sequence: CASSLSGRVSTEAFF. This chain links TRBV27 with TRBJ1-1; unclear D gene. The CDR3 is made up of 15 amino acids. Germline V lookup: CDR1 MNHEY, CDR2 SMNVEV (reference sequence). V was trimmed by 0 bases and J by 4 bases, leaving 12 bases between them.

The genes are TRBV28 and TRBJ1-3, with 7 bases lining up with TRBD1. CDR3 length equals 12 residues. Trimming took 9 bases from V and 8 from J; bases not matched to a gene: 7. Germline V gives CDR1 MDHEN, CDR2 SYDVKM. CDR3 residues: CASFDRVDTIYF. The CDR3 nucleotides read TGTGCCAGTTTTGACAGGGTAGACACCATATATTTT.

The chain has TRBV7-6 and TRBJ2-3, with 9 bases matching TRBD1. The CDR3 has 15 residues. The germline gives CDR1 SGHVS, CDR2 FNYEAQ. The trim removed 5 bases at V and 2 bases at J, leaving 5 bases unmatched. In nucleotides, the CDR3 is TGTGCCAGCAGCCTAACAGGGGGCGTCACAGATACGCAGTATTTT. Residues: CASSLTGGVTDTQYF.